Following are 10 T cell receptor beta chains from one sample sequenced in a study of breast tumors, draining lymph nodes, adjacent tissues. TCRdb re-derived calls from the multiplex PCR reads in MiXCR, one entry per CDR3 protein. The sample lists about 180,000 distinct CDR3 sequences, 25% to 40% occurring once. The lymph nodes were axillary draining lymph nodes from breast cancer patients. Sequenced sample: axillary lymph node tissue. All receptors derive from a female donor with breast cancer. Some clones in this sample may be carry-over from other donors' samples.

This clonotype has a single count. A much larger clone is a single base away; this may be a read error. The chain is built from TRBV30 and TRBJ2-1; the D gene is possibly TRBD2 (6 bases). This CDR3 is built from 14 residues. Germline loops: CDR1 GTSNPN, CDR2 SVGIG (reference sequence). CDR3 in amino acids: CAWSGAGSYDEQFF. In nucleotides, the CDR3 is TGTGCCTGGAGTGGAGCGGGCTCCTACGATGAGCAGTTCTTC.

This clonotype was counted at least ten times. The chain couples TRBV5-4 to TRBJ2-5, with D perhaps matching TRBD1 (5 bases). V was trimmed by 5 bases and J by 5 bases, leaving 19 bases between them. The V gene's germline CDR1 is SGHNT and CDR2 YYREEE (reference sequence). The length of the CDR3 is 15 residues. CDR3 DNA: TGTGCCAGCAGTCCTGGACATCCCTTAGGGGAGACCCAGTACTTC. Translating gives CASSPGHPLGETQYF.

This clonotype was observed at least ten times. The gene calls are TRBV7-2 and TRBJ1-2; no clear D. CDR3 length: 14 amino acids. In germline, CDR1 is SGHTA, CDR2 FQGNSA. V shed 0 bases and J shed 4 bases, with 9 bases lying between them. CDR3 in amino acids: CASSLANRVYGYTF. CDR3 nucleotides: TGTGCCAGCAGCTTAGCAAACAGAGTCTATGGCTACACCTTC.

As to this clonotype: A much larger clone is a single base away; this may be a read error. The chain is built from TRBV20-1 and TRBJ2-1, with D perhaps matching TRBD1 (6 bases). The CDR3 spans 13 residues. The germline V gene has CDR1 DFQATT and CDR2 SNEGSKA (reference sequence). The CDR3 region is CSAYRDNNNERFF. In DNA form, the CDR3 reads TGCAGTGCTTACCGGGACAATAACAATGAGCGGTTCTTC.

This clonotype was seen more than once but under ten times. The junction departs from germline at one end; a sequencing error may be responsible. The chain carries TRBV6-5 and TRBJ1-4; possibly TRBD1 for D (6 bases). Germline-derived CDR1 and CDR2 are MNHEY and SVGAGI. The length of the CDR3 is 15 residues. The CDR3 is CASSHSGGGVEKLFF. The CDR3 region has the DNA TGTGCCAGCAGTCACTCCGGCGGGGGCGTTGAAAAACTGTTTTTT.

This clonotype was seen a handful of times. A much larger clone sits a single nucleotide away, making a read error possible. The chain links TRBV4-1 to TRBJ2-2; the D gene is possibly TRBD2 (7 bases). The CDR3 has 13 amino acids. Germline CDR1 reads MGHRA; CDR2 reads YSYEKL. Written as DNA, the CDR3 is TGCGCCAGCAGTGGGGGGGCCGGCGGGGGGCTGTTTTTT. Its translation: CASSGGAGGGLFF.

This clonotype was recorded once. The rearrangement uses TRBV29-1 and TRBJ2-1; 9 bases map to TRBD2. Germline CDR1 is SQVTM and CDR2 is ANQGSEA. The CDR3 runs to 13 residues. This chain's CDR3 is CSEGGSGGNEQFF. The CDR3 DNA reads TGCAGTGAAGGGGGTAGCGGGGGAAATGAGCAGTTCTTC.

The CDR3 spells CASSDAPGPTGFGGYTF. DNA of the CDR3: TGTGCCAGCAGTGACGCTCCGGGTCCTACAGGGTTTGGCGGCTACACCTTC. The chain employs TRBV25-1 and TRBJ1-2, with D tentatively TRBD1 (6 bases). Germline loops: CDR1 MGHDK, CDR2 SYGVNS. This CDR3 spans 17 amino acids. Trimming took off 3 bases at V and 8 bases at J, with 25 bases between the two ends.

The chain carries TRBV27 and TRBJ2-2; no clear D. The CDR3 totals 14 residues. The germline V gene has CDR1 MNHEY and CDR2 SMNVEV (reference sequence). Trimming cost V 7 bases and J 5 bases, with 14 bases left between them. In nucleotides, the CDR3 is TGTGCCAGCAAGCCCGGCGGAATTACCGGGGAGCTGTTTTTT. Amino acids: CASKPGGITGELFF.

The chain has TRBV30 and TRBJ2-2, with 10 nucleotides matching TRBD2. V dropped 2 bases and J dropped 5; count of bases not matched to a gene: 5. The length of the CDR3 is 15 residues. Germline V gene data show CDR1 as GTSNPN and CDR2 as SVGIG (reference sequence). The CDR3 spells CAWSRTSGQTGELFF. Here the CDR3 DNA reads TGTGCCTGGAGTAGGACTAGCGGCCAGACCGGGGAGCTGTTTTTT.